The source of this TCR beta chain is a study of Graves' ophthalmopathy and Graves' hyperthyroidism. Study at large: Ahead of any treatment, peripheral blood was obtained at the initial diagnosis. Whole-study results and caveats: Blood samples also showed most expanded thyroid clonotypes exceeding 0.001 frequency.

CDR3 length: 13 amino acids. CDR1 is LGHNT and CDR2 is FRNRAP in the germline V gene. V was shortened by 5 bases and J by 2 bases, with 9 bases between the two germline ends. This clonotype was seen ten or more times. As yet, its antigen is unknown. Physicians reached a diagnosis by relying on clinical symptoms, serum thyroxine, TRAb, thyroid ultrasound and orbital computed tomography. Researchers took RNA transcripts and amplified TCR beta CDR3 regions from them. Investigators did first-round RT-PCR with HTBI primers, then second-round multiplex PCR. TCRdb re-called the multiplex PCR reads through MiXCR, storing one row per CDR3 protein. The data hold just over 400,000 distinct CDR3 sequences, with around 21% observed a single time.

The specimen sequenced was peripheral blood. This TCR was recovered from a woman in her late teens or twenties with stable Graves' hyperthyroidism. This rearrangement joins TRBV12-5 to TRBJ2-5, with D possibly matching TRBD1 (6 bases). CDR3 DNA sequence: TGTGCTAGTGGTAATGACAGGCAAGAGACCCAGTACTTC. Translating gives CASGNDRQETQYF.